This T cell receptor beta chain comes out of a study of blood T cell repertoires in COVID-19. Whole-study context: Samples representing acute and convalescent COVID-19 were sourced from the United States, Italy and Spain. Sources were T cells, B-cell-depleted T cells, or PBMCs; the material itself was cDNA or gDNA.

Source study methods: Cell counts per sample came from amplifying reference gene primers. The method was immunoSEQ multiplex PCR; TCRdb's version includes in-frame clones alone and lacks a portion of them. That table gives V, J and clone size, and the DNA gave D and trimming. This sample carries just under 350,000 clones, 87% of them seen once, and the ten largest clones take about 6%. This clonotype was sampled from a woman aged 45-59 years with COVID-19, enrolled during active disease. The sample consisted of peripheral blood.

As DNA, the CDR3 is TGTGCCAGCAGCCTGGCGGCGGGTGACAATCAGCCCCAGCATTTT. Its translation is CASSLAAGDNQPQHF. V and J are TRBV6-5 and TRBJ1-5; D is ambiguous. The length of the CDR3 is 15 residues. V was cut by 6 bases and J by 3 bases, with 15 bases left in between. From germline, CDR1 is MNHEY and CDR2 SVGAGI.